This is a list of T cell receptor beta chains from one sample in a study of CD8 T cells in Susac syndrome. TCRdb processed the immunoSEQ multiplex PCR reads anew with MiXCR; each CDR3 protein has one entry. The sample contains 170,000 or so distinct CDR3 sequences, around 96% of which appear only once. Sample: CD4+ T cells from PBMCs. These receptors originate from a human donor with Susac syndrome. The CDR3 runs from the conserved cysteine through the conserved F or W. D genes are given only for firm matches. Size tells how often a clone was seen (once, few, many) or the class of an expanded clone, and some rows leave it out.

D: TRBD2
size: .
V: TRBV6-2/TRBV6-3
J: TRBJ2-7
DNA: TGTGCCAGCAGTCGGACTAGTGAGGAGCAGTACTTC
CDR3: CASSRTSEEQYF

D: TRBD2
size: .
V: TRBV20-1
J: TRBJ2-1
DNA: TGCAGTGCTATGGGACTAGCGCGCAATGAGCAGTTCTTC
CDR3: CSAMGLARNEQFF

D: .
size: .
V: TRBV12-3/TRBV12-4
J: TRBJ1-6
DNA: TGTGCCAGCAGTCCGGACAGCTCACCCCTCCACTTT
CDR3: CASSPDSSPLHF

D: TRBD2
size: .
V: TRBV25-1
J: TRBJ2-5
DNA: TGTGCCAGCAGTGAAGTAGCGGGAGAGACCCAGTACTTC
CDR3: CASSEVAGETQYF

D: .
size: .
V: TRBV12-3/TRBV12-4
J: TRBJ1-4
DNA: TGTGCCAGCAGTCCCGGGGGCCCCTATGAAAAACTGTTTTTT
CDR3: CASSPGGPYEKLFF

D: .
size: .
V: TRBV20-1
J: TRBJ2-5
DNA: TGCAGTGCTAGGGGCACGGGAACGGAGACCCAGTACTTC
CDR3: CSARGTGTETQYF

D: TRBD1
size: .
V: TRBV11-2
J: TRBJ1-2
DNA: TGTGCCAGCAGCCCCCTAAAGGGACAGCTTGCTAACTATGGCTACACCTTC
CDR3: CASSPLKGQLANYGYTF

D: .
size: .
V: TRBV6-2/TRBV6-3
J: TRBJ2-2
DNA: TGTGCCAGCAGCCCACCCCGCGGGCTAGGCACCGGGGAGCTGTTTTTT
CDR3: CASSPPRGLGTGELFF

D: .
size: .
V: TRBV12-3/TRBV12-4
J: TRBJ2-7
DNA: TGTGCCAGCAGTTTATCCCGGGGCCCCTACGAGCAGTACTTC
CDR3: CASSLSRGPYEQYF

D: .
size: .
V: TRBV7-2
J: TRBJ2-3
DNA: TGTGCCAGCAGCTTAGGACCACAGGATACGCAGTATTTT
CDR3: CASSLGPQDTQYF

D: .
size: .
V: TRBV7-6
J: TRBJ1-4
DNA: TGTGCCAGCAGCTTACAGGGGAGGGGTGAAAAACTGTTTTTT
CDR3: CASSLQGRGEKLFF

D: .
size: .
V: TRBV10-3
J: TRBJ2-1
DNA: TGTGCCACTCGGGGCCAAGCCTCCTACAATGAGCAGTTCTTC
CDR3: CATRGQASYNEQFF

D: .
size: .
V: TRBV27
J: TRBJ2-5
DNA: TGTGCCAGCAGTTTAGAGGGGGGAGCGACCCAGTACTTC
CDR3: CASSLEGGATQYF

D: TRBD2
size: .
V: TRBV9
J: TRBJ2-3
DNA: TGTGCCAGCAGCCCTGGGACTAGCAGATCAGATACGCAGTATTTT
CDR3: CASSPGTSRSDTQYF

D: .
size: .
V: TRBV19
J: TRBJ2-5
DNA: TGTGCCAGTAGTACGCAGGAGACCCAGTACTTC
CDR3: CASSTQETQYF

D: TRBD2
size: .
V: TRBV2
J: TRBJ2-5
DNA: TGTGCCAGCAGTGCAGGGACTAGCGGGGAAGAGACCCAGTACTTC
CDR3: CASSAGTSGEETQYF

D: .
size: .
V: TRBV29-1
J: TRBJ2-7
DNA: TGCAGCGTTGGAGGCCAGACCTACGAGCAGTACTTC
CDR3: CSVGGQTYEQYF

D: TRBD1
size: .
V: TRBV30
J: TRBJ2-3
DNA: TGTGCCTGGAGTGGACAGGGGACAGATACGCAGTATTTT
CDR3: CAWSGQGTDTQYF

D: .
size: .
V: TRBV19
J: TRBJ2-7
DNA: TGTGCCAGTAGCCCCGGAGACAGACCCTACGAGCAGTACTTC
CDR3: CASSPGDRPYEQYF

D: .
size: once
V: TRBV25-1
J: TRBJ2-7
DNA: TGTGCCAGCAGTGAATCGGGCAGCACCTACGAGCAGTACTTC
CDR3: CASSESGSTYEQYF

D: .
size: .
V: TRBV9
J: TRBJ2-1
DNA: TGTGCCAGCAGCCCCCCCAGGGCGATTGAGCAGTTCTTC
CDR3: CASSPPRAIEQFF

D: .
size: once
V: TRBV7-9
J: TRBJ1-1
DNA: TGTGCCAGCAGCTTAGTGGCGGGGGCGCCCACTGAAGCTTTCTTT
CDR3: CASSLVAGAPTEAFF

D: TRBD2
size: .
V: TRBV12-3/TRBV12-4
J: TRBJ2-7
DNA: TGTGCCAGCAGTTTATTGGCTAGCGGGACGCGCGAGCAGTACTTC
CDR3: CASSLLASGTREQYF

D: .
size: .
V: TRBV25-1
J: TRBJ1-2
DNA: TGTGCCAGCACCGCAGGCAACTATGGCTACACCTTC
CDR3: CASTAGNYGYTF

D: .
size: .
V: TRBV24-1
J: TRBJ2-6
DNA: TGTGCCACCAGTGACAGCTCTGGGGCCAACGTCCTGACTTTC
CDR3: CATSDSSGANVLTF

D: .
size: .
V: TRBV28
J: TRBJ1-1
DNA: TGTGCCAGCGTCCCAGGGACCACTGAAGCTTTCTTT
CDR3: CASVPGTTEAFF

D: TRBD2
size: .
V: TRBV20-1
J: TRBJ2-7
DNA: TGCAGTGCTCCCCTAGCGGGAGAATACTACGAGCAGTACTTC
CDR3: CSAPLAGEYYEQYF

D: .
size: .
V: TRBV18
J: TRBJ2-3
DNA: TGTGCCAGCTCACCACGGACAGATACGCAGTATTTT
CDR3: CASSPRTDTQYF

D: .
size: .
V: TRBV6-1
J: TRBJ1-2
DNA: TGTGCCAGCAGTGATACAGGGAATTATGGCTACACCTTC
CDR3: CASSDTGNYGYTF

D: .
size: .
V: TRBV29-1
J: TRBJ2-7
DNA: TGCAGCGTCCCTCCGGTGGGACATGACCCCTACGAGCAGTACTTC
CDR3: CSVPPVGHDPYEQYF

D: TRBD1
size: .
V: TRBV10-3
J: TRBJ2-2
DNA: TGTGCCATCACCTCGACAGGGGCCGGGGAGCTGTTTTTT
CDR3: CAITSTGAGELFF

D: .
size: .
V: TRBV30
J: TRBJ2-1
DNA: TGTGCCTGGAGTCGAACTAGCTCCTACAATGAGCAGTTCTTC
CDR3: CAWSRTSSYNEQFF

D: .
size: .
V: TRBV30
J: TRBJ1-3
DNA: TGTGCCTGGACAAACGGAAACACCATATATTTT
CDR3: CAWTNGNTIYF

D: .
size: once
V: TRBV11-3
J: TRBJ2-5
DNA: TGTGCCAGCAGTATCTTGGAACCAGGAACCAAAGAGACCCAGTACTTC
CDR3: CASSILEPGTKETQYF

D: TRBD2
size: .
V: TRBV28
J: TRBJ2-3
DNA: TGTGCCAGCAGTCTCCCCCCCGCTAGCGGGTACACAGATACGCAGTATTTT
CDR3: CASSLPPASGYTDTQYF

D: .
size: .
V: TRBV6-2/TRBV6-3
J: TRBJ2-3
DNA: TGTGCCAGCAGTAGATCCCTGGGGGCAGATACGCAGTATTTT
CDR3: CASSRSLGADTQYF

D: TRBD2
size: .
V: TRBV6-5
J: TRBJ2-5
DNA: TGTGCCACCTCCGGGGCGGGAGTTGGAGAGACCCAGTACTTC
CDR3: CATSGAGVGETQYF

D: .
size: .
V: TRBV28
J: TRBJ2-7
DNA: TGTGCCAGCAGTTCTCCGGGCTCCTACGAGCAGTACTTC
CDR3: CASSSPGSYEQYF

D: .
size: once
V: TRBV7-9
J: TRBJ2-7
DNA: TGTGCCAGCATAGGGAACTCCTACGAGCAGTACTTC
CDR3: CASIGNSYEQYF

D: TRBD2
size: .
V: TRBV24-1
J: TRBJ2-5
DNA: TGTGCCACCAGAAAAGGGACTAGCGGACAAGAGACCCAGTACTTC
CDR3: CATRKGTSGQETQYF

D: .
size: .
V: TRBV7-2
J: TRBJ2-6
DNA: TGTGCCAGCAGCTTAGGGGGTTACTCTGGGGCCAACGTCCTGACTTTC
CDR3: CASSLGGYSGANVLTF

D: .
size: once
V: TRBV7-2
J: TRBJ2-1
DNA: TGTGCCAGCAGCTTGCCAGGGAGCAATGAGCAGTTCTTC
CDR3: CASSLPGSNEQFF

D: TRBD1
size: .
V: TRBV29-1
J: TRBJ2-7
DNA: TGCAGCGTAGGACCGAGACAGGGTACCTACGAGCAGTACTTC
CDR3: CSVGPRQGTYEQYF

D: TRBD1
size: .
V: TRBV20-1
J: TRBJ2-5
DNA: TGCAGTGCGGATCGCACAGGGGCGCCCCCGGAGACCCAGTACTTC
CDR3: CSADRTGAPPETQYF

D: TRBD2
size: .
V: TRBV20-1
J: TRBJ2-2
DNA: TGCAGTGCTAGGGGTAGCGGGGGGGTCGGCACCGGGGAGCTGTTTTTT
CDR3: CSARGSGGVGTGELFF

D: .
size: .
V: TRBV18
J: TRBJ1-1
DNA: TGTGCCAGCTCACCGTTTTGGGGGGGCACTGAAGCTTTCTTT
CDR3: CASSPFWGGTEAFF

D: TRBD2
size: .
V: TRBV7-9
J: TRBJ2-1
DNA: TGTGCCAGCAGCCTACCGGTAGCGGGGAAACAAAATGAGCAGTTCTTC
CDR3: CASSLPVAGKQNEQFF

D: .
size: .
V: TRBV5-4
J: TRBJ2-5
DNA: TGTGCCAGCAGCTTGTTGGAGACCCAGTACTTC
CDR3: CASSLLETQYF

D: .
size: .
V: TRBV6-2/TRBV6-3
J: TRBJ2-5
DNA: TGTGCCAGCAGTTACGCCGGGGCGGCAGGTGGAGAGACCCAGTACTTC
CDR3: CASSYAGAAGGETQYF

D: .
size: .
V: TRBV29-1
J: TRBJ2-7
DNA: TGCAGCGTTGGATTCACCGGCTACGAGCAGTACTTC
CDR3: CSVGFTGYEQYF

D: .
size: .
V: TRBV2
J: TRBJ2-4
DNA: TGTGCCAGCAGTTGGTTCAAAAACATTCAGTACTTC
CDR3: CASSWFKNIQYF

D: .
size: .
V: TRBV7-9
J: TRBJ1-1
DNA: TGTGCCAGCAGCGTACAGGTGAACACTGAAGCTTTCTTT
CDR3: CASSVQVNTEAFF

D: TRBD2
size: once
V: TRBV5-4
J: TRBJ2-5
DNA: TGTGCCAGCAAAGGGACTAGCGGGGGGGCTACGGAGACCCAGTACTTC
CDR3: CASKGTSGGATETQYF

D: .
size: .
V: TRBV29-1
J: TRBJ2-3
DNA: TGCAGCGTTAGTAGGGATACGCAGTATTTT
CDR3: CSVSRDTQYF

D: TRBD1
size: .
V: TRBV4-2
J: TRBJ1-6
DNA: TGTGCCAGCAGCTCTAGGGGGCAAGTTTCACCCCTCCACTTT
CDR3: CASSSRGQVSPLHF

D: .
size: .
V: TRBV7-2
J: TRBJ2-2
DNA: TGTGCCAGCAGCTTAGACCGTCTCAACACCGGGGAGCTGTTTTTT
CDR3: CASSLDRLNTGELFF

D: TRBD2
size: .
V: TRBV30
J: TRBJ2-5
DNA: TGTGCCTGGAGTGTACAGTCTAGCGGGCGACTGACCCAGTACTTC
CDR3: CAWSVQSSGRLTQYF

D: .
size: .
V: TRBV25-1
J: TRBJ1-1
DNA: TGTGCCAGCACCCAGGGATGGGGGCCCACTGAAGCTTTCTTT
CDR3: CASTQGWGPTEAFF

D: .
size: .
V: TRBV6-2/TRBV6-3
J: TRBJ2-1
DNA: TGTGCCAGCACCCTCAGAGGGGACAATGAGCAGTTCTTC
CDR3: CASTLRGDNEQFF

D: TRBD2
size: .
V: TRBV6-6
J: TRBJ2-7
DNA: TGTGCCAGCACCGGTCGACTAGCGGGAGGTCCCCGGGAGCAGTACTTC
CDR3: CASTGRLAGGPREQYF